The present entry profiles one T cell receptor (beta chain) with its context. This sample is part of a study of blood T cell repertoires in COVID-19. Study in general: Whether acute or convalescent, the COVID-19 samples came from the United States, Italy and Spain. Sources were T cells, B-cell-depleted T cells, or PBMCs; the material itself was cDNA or gDNA.

V was trimmed by 8 bases and J by 0 bases, leaving 10 bases between them. Germline V gene lookup returns CDR1 SNHLY and CDR2 FYNNEI. CDR3 length: 14 amino acids. Per the study methods: Estimated nucleated cell counts came from reference gene primer amplification. The assay was immunoSEQ multiplex PCR, and TCRdb's table has in-frame clones only and misses some. The DNA was the basis for D and trimming; V, J and clone size are from that table. The sample consists of about 45,000 clones, 69% of them appearing once. This TCR was sampled from a man at least 80 years old with acute or convalescent COVID-19. This chain links TRBV2 with TRBJ1-4, with D possibly being TRBD1 (6 bases). Material: peripheral blood. The CDR3 loop reads CASAKGATNEKLFF. The CDR3 nucleotides are TGTGCCAGCGCAAAGGGGGCAACTAATGAAAAACTGTTTTTT.